This T cell receptor (beta chain) comes out of a study of shared clonotypes between healthy human individuals. Some clones are missing from TCRdb's copy, which holds only in-frame ones; the method was immunoSEQ multiplex PCR. The sample shows roughly 2 million clones, 90% to 96% of them seen only once. Germline CDR1 reads GTSNPN; CDR2 reads SVGIG (reference sequence). CDR3 length: 13 residues. With V trimmed by 4 bases and J by 7 bases, 7 bases remained unmatched. The V gene is TRBV30, the J gene TRBJ1-2; TRBD1 agrees at 9 bases. Sequences were obtained from naive CD4+ T cells sorted from blood. Subset denoted: CD45RA+ positively selected. This sequence originates from a young man in good health. CDR3 region: CAWKPSGQGGYTF. The CDR3 DNA reads as TGTGCCTGGAAACCTTCGGGACAGGGTGGCTACACCTTC.